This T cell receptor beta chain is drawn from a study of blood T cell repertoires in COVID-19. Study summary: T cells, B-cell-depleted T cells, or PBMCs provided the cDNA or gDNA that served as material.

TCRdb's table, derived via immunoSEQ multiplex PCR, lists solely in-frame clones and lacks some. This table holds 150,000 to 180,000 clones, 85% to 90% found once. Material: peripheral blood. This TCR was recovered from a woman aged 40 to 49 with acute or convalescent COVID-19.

CDR3 loop: CASSTGTGKGEKLFF. DNA for the CDR3: TGTGCCAGCAGTACGGGGACAGGGAAAGGAGAAAAACTGTTTTTT. V and J are TRBV6-5 and TRBJ1-4, with 9 bases identical to TRBD1. In germline, CDR1 is MNHEY, CDR2 SVGAGI. The CDR3 runs to 15 residues. V lost 5 bases and J lost 8; bases outside the gene matches: 9.